The 27 T cell receptor beta chains below come from one sample, sequenced in a study of cytomegalovirus exposure and HLA in healthy donors. Sequencing was performed with immunoSEQ multiplex PCR; in TCRdb, only in-frame clones are kept and a portion is missing. The sample consists of approximately 300,000 clones, around 86% of them appearing once. Sequencing was carried out using PBMCs. The source is a woman between 18 and 29 years old in good health and CMV-seronegative.

The rearrangement joins TRBV7-8 to TRBJ1-1; TRBD1 agrees at 8 bases. Germline CDR1 reads SGHVS; CDR2 reads FQNEAQ. J gave up 6 bases and V 3 bases, and 0 bases lay outside the gene matches. The CDR3 is 12 amino acids. This chain's CDR3 is CASSLGQAEAFF. Written as DNA, the CDR3 is TGTGCCAGCAGCTTGGGACAGGCTGAAGCTTTCTTT.

This chain uses TRBV12-2 with TRBJ2-7; the table's D gene call, TRBD2, was not cross checked with the DNA. TRBV12-2 is annotated as a pseudogene. This CDR3 contains 17 residues. The CDR3 spells CASRPRIPAGGPVEQYF. As DNA, the CDR3 is TGTGCAAGTCGCCCGAGAATCCCGGCGGGAGGGCCAGTCGAGCAGTACTTC.

This clone was recorded once. V usage is TRBV7-6 and J usage is TRBJ1-2; tentative D call: TRBD1 (5 bases). V dropped 6 bases and J dropped 7 bases, with 15 bases sitting between them. Germline-derived CDR1 and CDR2 are SGHVS and FNYEAQ. The length of the CDR3 is 13 residues. The CDR3 is CASSSDSWFGYTF. The DNA for the CDR3 is TGTGCCAGCAGTTCAGACAGCTGGTTTGGCTACACCTTC.

The rearrangement uses TRBV2 and TRBJ1-2; D perhaps matches TRBD1 (6 bases). The CDR3 has 17 amino acids. CDR1 SNHLY and CDR2 FYNNEI come from the germline V gene. The ends were cut back, 8 bases at V and 0 bases at J, with 22 bases in the middle. The CDR3 nucleotides are TGTGCCAGCCCCTTCGCCCCGACAGGTGCGTCTAACTATGGCTACACCTTC. Translation gives CASPFAPTGASNYGYTF.

This clone was seen a single time. This chain joins TRBV11-2 and TRBJ2-7; the match to TRBD2 covers 9 bases. CDR3 length: 13 residues. V lost 3 bases and J lost 7; bases outside the gene matches: 4. Germline V gene lookup returns CDR1 SGHAT and CDR2 FQNNGV. The chain's CDR3 is CASSLTSGREQYF. CDR3 coding DNA: TGTGCCAGCAGCTTGACTAGCGGACGGGAGCAGTACTTC.

This clone has only one observation. The V gene is TRBV2, the J gene TRBJ2-1, with a weak D call TRBD2 (6 bases). The V end was cut by 1 base, the J end by 0 bases, with 13 bases between. CDR1 is SNHLY, CDR2 FYNNEI, per germline. This CDR3 is built from 17 residues. The CDR3 DNA sequence: TGTGCCAGCAGTGAAGTGGGCCGGGGGAGCTCCTACAATGAGCAGTTCTTC. Its translation is CASSEVGRGSSYNEQFF.

The V call is TRBV18, the J call TRBJ2-7, with 14 bases aligning to TRBD2. Germline assignment: CDR1 KGHSH and CDR2 LQKENI. The ends lost 3 bases at V and 6 bases at J; junction bases unmatched: 4. CDR3 length: 15 amino acids. The CDR3 bases are TGTGCCAGCTCACCGGGACTAGCGGGAGCGCCCGAGCAGTACTTC. Translation gives CASSPGLAGAPEQYF.

The chain combines TRBV9 with TRBJ1-2, with D tentatively TRBD1 (5 bases). The V gene's germline CDR1 is SGDLS and CDR2 YYNGEE. V was shortened by 0 bases and J by 3 bases, with 21 bases between the two germline ends. This CDR3 is 18 amino acids long. The CDR3, as DNA: TGTGCCAGCAGCGTAGAATCGGGACGCCCGGGGGATCACTATGGCTACACCTTC. Its translation: CASSVESGRPGDHYGYTF.

The chain combines TRBV5-1 with TRBJ2-7, with 7 bases matching TRBD1. Germline CDR1 and CDR2: SGHRS and YFSETQ. This CDR3 contains 13 residues. V dropped 4 bases and J dropped 3; count of bases not matched to a gene: 4. CDR3 sequence: CASSQRQGYEQYF. DNA of the CDR3: TGCGCCAGCAGCCAGAGACAGGGCTACGAGCAGTACTTC.

Here the CDR3 reads CASSPSAGRLVYEQYF. CDR3 DNA sequence: TGTGCCAGCAGTCCCTCGGCCGGGAGGTTGGTTTACGAGCAGTACTTC. The rearrangement joins TRBV27 to TRBJ2-7; 7 nucleotides line up with TRBD2. Losses at the gene ends were 5 bases for V and 4 bases for J; bases not matched to a gene: 14. CDR1 is MNHEY and CDR2 is SMNVEV in the germline V gene (reference sequence). The CDR3 is 16 amino acids.

V usage is TRBV28 and J usage is TRBJ1-1; 10 bases align to TRBD1. The germline CDR1 and CDR2 sequences are MDHEN and SYDVKM. The V and J ends lost 6 bases and 4 bases, in that order; junction bases with no gene match: 5. CDR3 length: 14 amino acids. CDR3 in amino acids: CASRGTGESTEAFF. The CDR3, as DNA: TGTGCCAGCAGGGGGACAGGGGAGAGCACTGAAGCTTTCTTT.

The chain joins TRBV7-9 to TRBJ2-6; D is uncertain. Looked up from germline, CDR1 is SEHNR and CDR2 is FQNEAQ (reference sequence). The CDR3 consists of 17 residues. V was clipped by 1 base and J by 1 base, with 11 bases between them. The CDR3 loop is CASSLVQSGSGANVLTF. The CDR3 region has the DNA TGTGCCAGCAGCTTAGTACAGTCCGGATCTGGGGCCAACGTCCTGACTTTC. The variable domain in full, completed from reference TRBV7-9 and TRBJ2-6, reads DTGVSQNPRHKITKRGQNVTFRCDPISEHNRLYWYRQTLGQGPEFLTYFQNEAQLEKSRLLSDRFSAERPKGSFSTLEIQRTEQGDSAMYLCASSLVQSGSGANVLTFGAGSRLTVL.

This chain connects TRBV5-6 to TRBJ2-1; possibly TRBD2 for D (5 bases). Germline CDR1 reads SGHDT; CDR2 reads YYEEEE. The CDR3 is made up of 15 amino acids. Trimming stripped 0 bases from V and 12 bases from J, with 19 bases between. CDR3 sequence: CASSLAGMPPFAQFF. CDR3 coding DNA: TGTGCCAGCAGCTTGGCCGGGATGCCCCCTTTCGCGCAGTTCTTC.

This sequence joins TRBV6-1 and TRBJ1-2; TRBD1 aligns across 10 bases. V lost 2 bases to trimming and J lost 5 bases; unmatched junction nucleotides: 5. The germline V gene encodes CDR1 MNHNS and CDR2 SASEGT. The CDR3 covers 15 residues. As DNA, the CDR3 is TGTGCCAGCAGTGAATGGACAGGGGGGGCTTATGGCTACACCTTC. Translation: CASSEWTGGAYGYTF.

This rearrangement joins TRBV13 to TRBJ2-7; D is uncertain. Germline CDR1 and CDR2: PRHDT and FYEKMQ (reference sequence). Trimming stripped 5 bases from V and 7 bases from J, with 12 bases between. This CDR3 region has 12 residues. In DNA form, the CDR3 reads TGTGCCAGCAGCGGCCCCCCGCGGGAGCAGTACTTC. Translated: CASSGPPREQYF.

The V call is TRBV2, the J call TRBJ1-4; possible D gene TRBD1, 5 bases. CDR1 is SNHLY, CDR2 FYNNEI, per germline. V was pared by 6 bases and J by 3 bases, with 14 bases between. The CDR3 loop spans 15 amino acids. The CDR3 is CASRGWGSANEKLFF. CDR3 coding DNA: TGTGCCAGCAGGGGGTGGGGCTCGGCTAATGAAAAACTGTTTTTT.

Here the CDR3 reads CASSLDQEQYF. As DNA, the CDR3 is TGCGCCAGCAGCTTGGATCAGGAACAGTACTTC. J is TRBJ2-7 and V is TRBV5-1; D is ambiguous. Per germline, CDR1 SGHRS and CDR2 YFSETQ. The CDR3 is 11 residues long. V shed 0 bases and J shed 10 bases, with 8 bases lying between them.

In its sample, this clone was seen a few times. The genes are TRBV4-3 and TRBJ1-2; D not certain. Germline CDR1 is LGHNA and CDR2 is YSLEER. The CDR3 sequence is 13 residues long. The ends were cut back, 0 bases at V and 8 bases at J, with 10 bases in the middle. CDR3 residues: CASSQDWPGGYTF. The CDR3 nucleotides read TGCGCCAGCAGCCAAGATTGGCCGGGAGGCTACACCTTC.

This clone has just one count. The chain is built from TRBV28 and TRBJ1-1; D gene ambiguous. The CDR3 contains 13 residues. With 4 bases removed from V and 5 bases from J, the gap between germline ends came to 11 bases. Germline CDR1 reads MDHEN; CDR2 reads SYDVKM. CDR3 protein: CASSWYRMTEAFF. The DNA for the CDR3 is TGTGCCAGCAGTTGGTATAGAATGACTGAAGCTTTCTTT.

In regard to this clone: Germline and junction disagree at one end, which may indicate a read error. V and J are TRBV7-7 and TRBJ1-5, with 7 bases that match TRBD1. The CDR3 spans 13 residues. Germline CDR1 SSHAT, CDR2 FNYEAQ (reference sequence). CDR3 DNA sequence: TGTGCTAGCAGCTCTGACAGGGATCAGCCCCAGCATTTT. As protein: CASSSDRDQPQHF. The entire variable domain, with the rest obtained from reference TRBV7-7 and TRBJ1-5, is as follows: GAGVSQSPRYKVTKRGQDVTLRCDPISSHATLYWYQQALGQGPEFLTYFNYEAQPDKSGLPSDRFSAERPEGSISTLTIQRTEQRDSAMYRCASSSDRDQPQHFGDGTRLSIL.

The chain links TRBV4-3 to TRBJ2-3; 11 bases line up with TRBD1. From germline, CDR1 is LGHNA and CDR2 YSLEER. The V and J ends lost 4 bases and 3 bases, in that order; junction bases with no gene match: 9. CDR3 length equals 17 residues. The CDR3 DNA reads TGCGCCAGCAGCCCCACATACGGGACAGGGGGTACAGATACGCAGTATTTT. This sequence encodes CASSPTYGTGGTDTQYF.

This clone was observed a single time. The chain uses TRBV19 and TRBJ2-7; TRBD1 aligns across 9 bases. V was clipped by 6 bases and J by 6 bases; unmatched bases: 6. Germline CDR1 is LNHDA and CDR2 is SQIVND (reference sequence). This CDR3 region has 13 residues. The CDR3 sequence is CASRRDRVSEQYF. The CDR3 coding sequence is TGTGCCAGTAGGAGGGACAGGGTCTCCGAGCAGTACTTC.

This clone is a singleton in its sample. The rearrangement uses TRBV7-2 and TRBJ2-5; weak D call: TRBD2 (5 bases). Germline V lookup: CDR1 SGHTA, CDR2 FQGNSA. With 7 bases removed from V and 4 bases from J, the gap between germline ends came to 19 bases. The length of the CDR3 is 15 residues. In nucleotides, the CDR3 is TGTGCCAGCACTACACCCGGGGTAGTCCGAGAGACCCAGTACTTC. Translated, it gives CASTTPGVVRETQYF.

This chain links TRBV28 with TRBJ2-7; 10 bases line up with TRBD2. J lost 4 bases, V lost 3 bases, and 12 bases had no gene match. Looked up from germline, CDR1 is MDHEN and CDR2 is SYDVKM. The CDR3 loop spans 17 amino acids. The CDR3 reads CASSLLAGAGGQYEQYF. The CDR3 DNA sequence: TGTGCCAGCAGTTTGCTAGCGGGAGCTGGGGGTCAATACGAGCAGTACTTC. The full variable domain, with the rest looked up from reference TRBV28 and TRBJ2-7, is DVKVTQSSRYLVKRTGEKVFLECVQDMDHENMFWYRQDPGLGLRLIYFSYDVKMKEKGDIPEGYSVSREKKERFSLILESASTNQTSMYLCASSLLAGAGGQYEQYFGPGTRLTVT.

V and J are TRBV4-1 and TRBJ2-7, with TRBD1 matching 10 bases. In germline, CDR1 is MGHRA, CDR2 YSYEKL. V was clipped by 7 bases and J by 0 bases; unmatched bases: 6. The CDR3 sequence is 15 residues long. This CDR3 reads CASNSGQGPSYEQYF. In nucleotides, the CDR3 is TGCGCCAGCAACTCGGGACAGGGGCCCTCCTACGAGCAGTACTTC.

V usage is TRBV28 and J usage is TRBJ2-7; tentatively, D is TRBD1 (6 bases). In germline, CDR1 is MDHEN, CDR2 SYDVKM. This CDR3 is built from 12 residues. V dropped 6 bases and J dropped 4 bases, with 10 bases sitting between them. The CDR3 loop reads CASSQTGYEQYF. DNA of the CDR3: TGTGCCAGCAGCCAGACAGGATACGAGCAGTACTTC. Together with reference TRBV28 and TRBJ2-7, the CDR3 gives the full variable domain: DVKVTQSSRYLVKRTGEKVFLECVQDMDHENMFWYRQDPGLGLRLIYFSYDVKMKEKGDIPEGYSVSREKKERFSLILESASTNQTSMYLCASSQTGYEQYFGPGTRLTVT.

The rearrangement links TRBV7-3 to TRBJ2-2, with TRBD2 identical over 9 bases. The CDR3 is 14 residues long. CDR1 and CDR2 from the germline V gene are SGHTA and FQGTGA. V lost 6 bases, J lost 8 bases, and 7 bases stayed unmatched. As DNA, the CDR3 is TGTGCCAGCAGTGGTAGCGGGAGTGCTGGGGAGCTGTTTTTT. Translating it yields CASSGSGSAGELFF.